The clone carrying this TCR beta chain was counted only a few times. This CDR3 comprises 15 residues. Trimming cost V 2 bases and J 4 bases; bases outside gene matches: 4. Germline loops: CDR1 KGHSH, CDR2 LQKENI. The sample originates from a study of early T cells in non-severe SARS-CoV-2 infection. Study-wide context: Unpaired chains resulted from sequencing bulk RNA of unsorted whole blood.

Tagging with unique molecular identifiers was applied to individual cDNA molecules. TCRdb independently ran MiXCR on the 5' RACE reads; one entry per CDR3 protein. The repertoire holds about 77,000 distinct CDR3 sequences, around 16% seen once, with around 2.6% in the top ten. This TCR was sampled from an adult who was a healthcare worker with PCR-confirmed SARS-CoV-2 infection or an uninfected control (not recorded which). V gene TRBV18 combines with J gene TRBJ2-7, with 11 bases matching TRBD1. The sample comprised whole blood. The CDR3 DNA follows: TGTGCCAGCTCACCAGGGACAGGGGGGTTATACGAGCAGTACTTC. Encoded protein: CASSPGTGGLYEQYF. The variable domain in full, completed from reference TRBV18 and TRBJ2-7, reads NAGVMQNPRHLVRRRGQEARLRCSPMKGHSHVYWYRQLPEEGLKFMVYLQKENIIDESGMPKERFSAEFPKEGPSILRIQQVVRGDSAAYFCASSPGTGGLYEQYFGPGTRLTVT.